Here is one T cell receptor beta chain with its context. These data originate in a study of blood T cell repertoires in COVID-19. Study at large: Samples of COVID-19 (acute and convalescent) were obtained from the United States, Italy and Spain.

Seattle patient enrollment occurred during active infection, with longitudinal follow-up thereafter. In the authors' workflow: Reference gene primer amplification gave nucleated cell count estimates. TCRdb's copy holds only in-frame clones and misses some; the assay was immunoSEQ multiplex PCR. From that table come the V and J calls and clone size; the DNA was used to work out D and trimming. Counted here are fewer than 250,000 clones, 92% occurring once; the ten biggest clones make up about 0.8%. The CDR3 is made up of 16 amino acids. Germline V gives CDR1 MNHEY, CDR2 SMNVEV (reference sequence). V lost 6 bases, J lost 4 bases, and 18 bases lay in between.

This chain links TRBV27 with TRBJ2-2, with a weak D call TRBD1 (6 bases). Sequencing input: peripheral blood. The sequence derives from a man in his thirties or forties with COVID-19, enrolled during active disease. CDR3: CASRNQARGSTGELFF. The CDR3 bases are TGTGCCAGCAGGAATCAAGCAAGGGGGAGCACCGGGGAGCTGTTTTTT.